Shown below are 17 T cell receptor beta chains from a single sample sequenced in a study of T cell responses to AZD1222 COVID-19 vaccine. The protocol was immunoSEQ multiplex PCR, while the TCRdb copy is restricted to in-frame clones and leaves out a portion. The table shows just under 90,000 clones, with about 91% occurring only once. This specimen consisted of peripheral blood, obtained 28 days after the second AZD1222 dose. The receptors here all came from an adult who received the AZD1222 COVID-19 vaccine.

V usage is TRBV6-2 or TRBV6-3 and J usage is TRBJ2-7; TRBD2 aligns across 16 bases. Germline V gives CDR1 MNHEY, CDR2 SVGEGT. J lost 5 bases, V lost 5 bases, and 18 bases had no gene match. CDR3 length: 20 residues. The CDR3 DNA follows: TGTGCCAGCAGTCCCTACTTCGGGACTAGCGGGGGGGCCGCGTCGGACGAGCAGTACTTC. Its translation: CASSPYFGTSGGAASDEQYF.

The J gene is TRBJ1-2, the V gene TRBV4-1; maybe TRBD1 (5 bases). This CDR3 region has 15 residues. Germline assignment: CDR1 MGHRA and CDR2 YSYEKL. V lost 2 bases and J lost 5, with 15 bases in between. This CDR3 reads CASSQYLGARYGYTF. The CDR3 region has the DNA TGCGCCAGCAGCCAATACTTAGGGGCTAGATATGGCTACACCTTC.

The CDR3 loop is CASSARSGLQETQYF. DNA for the CDR3: TGTGCCAGTAGTGCCCGATCAGGGTTACAAGAGACCCAGTACTTC. The chain has TRBV19 and TRBJ2-5; tentative D call: TRBD1 (5 bases). Germline V CDR1 and CDR2: LNHDA, SQIVND (reference sequence). Trimming removed 5 bases at V and 2 bases at J, with 15 bases between. This CDR3 has 15 residues.

The rearrangement links TRBV28 to TRBJ2-7, with D unclear. CDR1 MDHEN and CDR2 SYDVKM come from the germline V gene. Between the trimmed V and J ends, which lost 5 bases and 7 bases, there was a span of 6 bases. CDR3 size: 10 residues. CDR3 amino acids: CASSIGEQYF. The DNA for the CDR3 is TGTGCCAGCAGTATTGGAGAGCAGTACTTC.

The chain carries TRBV7-3 and TRBJ2-2; D may be TRBD2 (6 bases). Germline loops: CDR1 SGHTA, CDR2 FQGTGA. Deletions cut 5 bases from V and 6 bases from J, with 7 bases between. The CDR3 consists of 12 residues. The CDR3 protein is CASSPGAGELFF. CDR3 sequence (DNA): TGTGCCAGCAGCCCGGGAGCCGGGGAGCTGTTTTTT.

This sequence joins TRBV24-1 and TRBJ1-2; 12 bases are shared with TRBD1. Per the germline V gene, CDR1 is KGHDR and CDR2 is SFDVKD. Trimming cost V 9 bases and J 6 bases; bases outside gene matches: 13. The CDR3 has 16 amino acids. In DNA, the CDR3 is TGTGCCACCCACGAAGGGAGGGACAGGGGGCCCGATGGCTACACCTTC. Its translation: CATHEGRDRGPDGYTF.

The chain is built from TRBV5-1 and TRBJ1-1; D uncertain. CDR3 length equals 14 residues. Deletions cut 2 bases from V and 1 base from J, with 9 bases between. Germline V gene data show CDR1 as SGHRS and CDR2 as YFSETQ. CDR3 sequence: CASSFRPKNTEAFF. The CDR3 bases are TGCGCCAGCAGCTTTCGCCCAAAGAACACTGAAGCTTTCTTT.

The chain is built from TRBV28 and TRBJ1-6; D may be TRBD1 (5 bases). This CDR3 comprises 15 residues. The V end was cut by 3 bases, the J end by 4 bases, with 10 bases between. Germline CDR1 MDHEN, CDR2 SYDVKM. The CDR3 spells CASSFQGSYNSPLHF. DNA for the CDR3: TGTGCCAGCAGTTTCCAGGGTTCTTATAATTCACCCCTCCACTTT. Combining the CDR3 with reference TRBV28 and TRBJ1-6 gives the whole variable domain DVKVTQSSRYLVKRTGEKVFLECVQDMDHENMFWYRQDPGLGLRLIYFSYDVKMKEKGDIPEGYSVSREKKERFSLILESASTNQTSMYLCASSFQGSYNSPLHFGNGTRLTVT.

The CDR3 DNA reads as TGTGCCAGCAGCTTAGGAGTCGGGGTGAATGGCTACACCTTC. Encoded protein: CASSLGVGVNGYTF. The chain carries TRBV7-9 and TRBJ1-2; D not resolved. The CDR3 runs 14 residues. The V gene's germline CDR1 is SEHNR and CDR2 FQNEAQ (reference sequence). V lost 1 base, J lost 6 bases, and 12 bases lay in between.

The chain combines TRBV9 with TRBJ1-1; no clear D. This CDR3 region has 14 residues. V dropped 3 bases and J dropped 6 bases, with 15 bases sitting between them. Germline CDR1 reads SGDLS; CDR2 reads YYNGEE. CDR3 bases: TGTGCCAGCAGCGCCTTGCCCAGGTCCGCTGAAGCTTTCTTT. Protein product: CASSALPRSAEAFF.

The chain recombines TRBV15 with TRBJ1-1; D unclear. The length of the CDR3 is 12 residues. Germline V gene data show CDR1 as LNHNV and CDR2 as YYDKDF (reference sequence). The V end lost 1 base, the J end lost 5 bases, and 5 bases lay between the germline ends. Here the CDR3 reads CATSRAKTEAFF. CDR3 sequence (DNA): TGTGCCACCAGCAGAGCAAAGACTGAAGCTTTCTTT.

The CDR3 loop reads CASSPGQGGSYEQYF. Here the CDR3 DNA reads TGTGCCAGCAGTCCCGGACAGGGGGGCTCCTACGAGCAGTACTTC. The chain uses TRBV27 and TRBJ2-7; 10 bases are shared with TRBD1. This CDR3 spans 15 amino acids. The J segment lost 0 bases and the V segment lost 5 bases, leaving 4 bases of the junction unmatched. From germline, CDR1 is MNHEY and CDR2 SMNVEV (reference sequence).

This rearrangement joins TRBV6-5 to TRBJ1-6, with D uncertain. This CDR3 has 12 amino acids. CDR1 is MNHEY, CDR2 SVGAGI, per germline. The V end lost 8 bases, the J end lost 6 bases, and 8 bases lay between the germline ends. For the CDR3, the DNA is TGTGCCAGCGGCCAGAGTAATTCACCCCTCCACTTT. It codes for CASGQSNSPLHF.

The chain combines TRBV6-5 with TRBJ1-3; 8 bases align to TRBD1. CDR3 size: 14 residues. Per the germline V gene, CDR1 is MNHEY and CDR2 is SVGAGI. After removal of 7 bases from V and 7 bases from J, the junction contained 9 bases not matched to a gene. DNA for the CDR3: TGTGCCAGCAACCCCAGGACAGGGAAGAACACCATATATTTT. Amino acids: CASNPRTGKNTIYF.

This clone was recorded only once. V is TRBV11-2 and J is TRBJ2-5; D remains unclear. Trimming pared 3 bases from V and 10 bases from J, leaving 12 bases between. The CDR3 covers 12 residues. Germline V lookup: CDR1 SGHAT, CDR2 FQNNGV. The CDR3 region has the DNA TGTGCCAGCAGCTTTCGCCGCGACGACCAGTACTTC. Amino acid sequence: CASSFRRDDQYF.

The chain is built from TRBV6-5 and TRBJ1-5; the D gene is possibly TRBD1 (6 bases). V was shortened by 6 bases and J by 2 bases, with 14 bases between the two germline ends. The CDR3 contains 15 residues. CDR1 is MNHEY and CDR2 is SVGAGI in the germline V gene. CDR3: CASRRQAWGNQPQHF. In nucleotides, the CDR3 is TGTGCCAGCAGGCGACAGGCCTGGGGCAATCAGCCCCAGCATTTT.

V and J are TRBV14 and TRBJ2-5; 13 bases align to TRBD2. The CDR3 length is 16 residues. Germline assignment: CDR1 SGHDN and CDR2 FVKESK. Losses at the gene ends were 4 bases for V and 4 bases for J; bases not matched to a gene: 6. The CDR3 loop is CASSRRLAGGRETQYF. CDR3 nucleotide sequence: TGTGCCAGCAGCCGGAGACTAGCGGGGGGTCGAGAGACCCAGTACTTC.